Below, one T cell receptor beta chain is given with its context. Its antigen is not identified. This was the immunoSEQ v3.0 assay at survey level. Measured with immunoSEQ multiplex PCR; TCRdb has only the in-frame clones, and not every one. The sample has 25,000 or so clones; approximately 88% are singletons. Looked up from germline, CDR1 is LGHNA and CDR2 is YNFKEQ. V lost 5 bases to trimming and J lost 6 bases, with 13 bases between them. The CDR3 sequence is 13 residues long. The sample belongs to a study of long-term antiretroviral therapy in people with HIV. General study findings and limits: There were no data on ART adherence, viral resistance or therapy changes, a gap that limits inferences about post-ART repertoire changes. Clones that had undergone expansion before ART dominated the repertoire at all time points. HIV repertoires spanned tighter CDR3 length ranges than controls did. Blood sampling spanned 2004 to 2017, possibly under older ART regimens.

V gene TRBV4-2 combines with J gene TRBJ1-2; D ambiguous. The specimen was unsorted PBMCs, collected 0.5 years after starting antiretroviral therapy. The source of this sequence is a woman aged 18-30 years with HIV. The CDR3 sequence: CASSNGLSDGYTF. CDR3 nucleotide sequence: TGTGCCAGCAGCAACGGACTTTCCGATGGCTACACCTTC.